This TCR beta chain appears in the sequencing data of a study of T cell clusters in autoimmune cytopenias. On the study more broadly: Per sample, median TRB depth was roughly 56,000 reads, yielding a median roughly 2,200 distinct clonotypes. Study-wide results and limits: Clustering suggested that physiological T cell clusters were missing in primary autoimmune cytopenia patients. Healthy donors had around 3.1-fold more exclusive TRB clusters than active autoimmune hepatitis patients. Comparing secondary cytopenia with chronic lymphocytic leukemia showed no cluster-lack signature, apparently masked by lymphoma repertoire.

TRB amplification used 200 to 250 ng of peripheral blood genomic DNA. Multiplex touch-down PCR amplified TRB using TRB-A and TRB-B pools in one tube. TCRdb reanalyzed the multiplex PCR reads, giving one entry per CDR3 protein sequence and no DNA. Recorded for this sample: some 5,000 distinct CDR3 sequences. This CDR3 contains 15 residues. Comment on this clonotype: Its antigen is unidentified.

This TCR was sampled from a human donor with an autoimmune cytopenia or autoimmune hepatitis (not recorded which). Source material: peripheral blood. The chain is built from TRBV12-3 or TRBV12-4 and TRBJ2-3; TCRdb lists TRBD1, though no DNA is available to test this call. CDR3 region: CASSSTGMGTDTQYF.